This T cell receptor (beta chain) originates from a study of T-cell reconstitution after alpha-beta-depleted transplantation in children. The CDR3 extends over 16 amino acids. The germline gives CDR1 SGDLS, CDR2 YYNGEE. V shed 4 bases and J shed 6 bases, with 19 bases lying between them. Molecular barcoding with unique molecular identifiers was used for the TCRbeta library. TCRdb redid the calling of the PCR reads with MiXCR, one entry per CDR3 protein. The sample yields some 550,000 distinct CDR3 sequences, about a sixth seen once. This clonotype occurred a few times. This specimen was PBMCs from the stem cell graft donor, taken from the stem cell graft. This rearrangement joins TRBV9 to TRBJ2-2; D is possibly TRBD1 or TRBD2 (5 bases each). This TCR was sampled from a human donor who donated a stem cell graft to a child with acute lymphoblastic leukemia. The CDR3 nucleotides read TGTGCCAGCAGCTCCTACGGGGCTAGCCAATCCGGGGAGCTGTTTTTT. It specifies CASSSYGASQSGELFF. Combining the CDR3 with reference TRBV9 and TRBJ2-2 gives the whole variable domain DSGVTQTPKHLITATGQRVTLRCSPRSGDLSVYWYQQSLDQGLQFLIQYYNGEERAKGNILERFSAQQFPDLHSELNLSSLELGDSALYFCASSSYGASQSGELFFGEGSRLTVL.